The 28 T cell receptor beta chains presented below share a single source sample, sequenced in a study of blood T cell repertoires in COVID-19. Clones were sequenced by immunoSEQ multiplex PCR, and TCRdb holds only the in-frame ones, with some missing. This table holds some 210,000 clones, almost 85% found once. Input material: peripheral blood. The receptors were gathered from a woman in her 70s with active or convalescent COVID-19.

This chain joins TRBV27 and TRBJ1-3; D is unclear. This CDR3 is built from 15 residues. Trimming cost V 7 bases and J 3 bases, with 16 bases left between them. CDR1 is MNHEY and CDR2 is SMNVEV in the germline V gene (reference sequence). The CDR3 reads CASTQRWGIGNTIYF. The CDR3 DNA reads TGTGCCAGCACCCAGCGGTGGGGTATTGGAAACACCATATATTTT.

The chain employs TRBV7-8 and TRBJ2-7; 10 nucleotides agree with TRBD1. J was trimmed by 1 base and V by 5 bases; bases with no gene match: 5. From germline, CDR1 is SGHVS and CDR2 FQNEAQ. The CDR3 totals 15 residues. CDR3: CASSRGTGVSYEQYF. The CDR3, as DNA: TGTGCCAGCAGCCGCGGGACAGGGGTTTCCTACGAGCAGTACTTC.

Many counts were recorded for this clone. The CDR3 loop reads CASSIGEGAYNEQFF. CDR3 nucleotides: TGTGCCAGTAGTATTGGGGAGGGCGCCTACAATGAGCAGTTCTTC. The gene calls are TRBV19 and TRBJ2-1, with TRBD2 identical over 7 bases. The CDR3 runs to 15 residues. Germline V gene data show CDR1 as LNHDA and CDR2 as SQIVND (reference sequence). V was pared by 3 bases and J by 2 bases, with 4 bases of the junction left unmatched.

This clone occurred once. The chain links TRBV5-1 to TRBJ2-2, with TRBD2 matching 9 bases. Germline V gene data show CDR1 as SGHRS and CDR2 as YFSETQ. J was trimmed by 5 bases and V by 3 bases; bases with no gene match: 2. The CDR3 has 14 amino acids. In DNA form, the CDR3 reads TGCGCCAGCAGCTCTAGCGGGATTACCGGGGAGCTGTTTTTT. This gives the protein CASSSSGITGELFF.

This chain connects TRBV28 to TRBJ2-1, with 10 bases matching TRBD2. V shed 4 bases and J 4 bases; nucleotides not matched to a gene: 7. Germline V gene sequence: CDR1 MDHEN, CDR2 SYDVKM. The CDR3 covers 16 residues. The CDR3 loop is CASSSEGLADYNEQFF. The DNA of the CDR3 is TGTGCCAGCAGTTCGGAAGGACTAGCGGATTACAATGAGCAGTTCTTC.

The chain carries TRBV5-1 and TRBJ1-1, with D perhaps TRBD1 (6 bases). The germline V and J ends were trimmed by 4 bases and 1 base, with 17 bases remaining between them. The CDR3 consists of 16 residues. Germline lookup yields CDR1 SGHRS and CDR2 YFSETQ. CDR3 DNA sequence: TGCGCCAGCAGCCGCGTGACAGGTCCTCGGAACACTGAAGCTTTCTTT. It yields the protein CASSRVTGPRNTEAFF. The complete variable domain, with remaining parts taken from reference TRBV5-1 and TRBJ1-1, reads KAGVTQTPRYLIKTRGQQVTLSCSPISGHRSVSWYQQTPGQGLQFLFEYFSETQRNKGNFPGRFSGRQFSNSRSEMNVSTLELGDSALYLCASSRVTGPRNTEAFFGQGTRLTVV.

The chain is built from TRBV5-6 and TRBJ1-1; weak D call: TRBD1 (5 bases). Looked up from germline, CDR1 is SGHDT and CDR2 is YYEEEE. The V end was cut by 0 bases, the J end by 4 bases, with 25 bases between. This CDR3 spans 19 amino acids. The CDR3 spells CASSLDPRAGPPRGTEAFF. CDR3 coding DNA: TGTGCCAGCAGCTTGGACCCACGGGCAGGGCCTCCAAGGGGCACTGAAGCTTTCTTT.

The chain links TRBV18 to TRBJ1-6; D is uncertain. The CDR3 is 14 amino acids. Germline V lookup: CDR1 KGHSH, CDR2 LQKENI. Trimming took off 4 bases at V and 5 bases at J, with 9 bases between the two ends. This chain's CDR3 is CASSQTVDNSPLHF. The CDR3 DNA is TGTGCCAGCTCACAAACAGTAGATAATTCACCCCTCCACTTT.

V is TRBV7-9 and J is TRBJ2-2, with TRBD1 matching 11 bases. V shed 1 base, J shed 2 bases, and the junction held 9 bases outside the gene matches. Germline V gives CDR1 SEHNR, CDR2 FQNEAQ (reference sequence). The CDR3 has 19 amino acids. CDR3 amino acids: CASSLGWYGQGANTGELFF. The CDR3 DNA reads TGTGCCAGCAGCTTAGGATGGTATGGACAGGGGGCTAACACCGGGGAGCTGTTTTTT.

The V gene is TRBV5-4, the J gene TRBJ2-5; possibly TRBD2 for D (6 bases). CDR1 is SGHNT, CDR2 YYREEE, per germline (reference sequence). Trimming stripped 4 bases from V and 2 bases from J, with 12 bases between. CDR3 length equals 14 residues. The CDR3 sequence: CASSLIGTQETQYF. The DNA for the CDR3 is TGTGCCAGCAGCCTGATAGGGACTCAAGAGACCCAGTACTTC.

The J gene is TRBJ2-7, the V gene TRBV28; tentative D call: TRBD2 (6 bases). V shed 5 bases and J shed 5 bases, with 19 bases lying between them. Germline loops: CDR1 MDHEN, CDR2 SYDVKM. The CDR3 consists of 15 residues. The CDR3 nucleotides are TGTGCCAGCAGTCTCTACGGCTCTAGCGTCCACGAGCAGTACTTC. Its translation is CASSLYGSSVHEQYF.

CDR3 in DNA: TGTGCCAGCAGATCCCGGCTAGCGGGGGGCACAGATACGCAGTATTTT. Protein: CASRSRLAGGTDTQYF. The J gene is TRBJ2-3, the V gene TRBV2, with TRBD2 matching over 10 bases. The CDR3 is made up of 16 amino acids. Germline CDR1 reads SNHLY; CDR2 reads FYNNEI. Losses at the gene ends were 6 bases for V and 1 base for J; bases not matched to a gene: 7.

Here the CDR3 reads CASSPLPLNEQFF. The CDR3 nucleotides are TGTGCCAGCTCACCACTTCCCTTGAATGAGCAGTTCTTC. The chain is built from TRBV18 and TRBJ2-1; D is unresolved. The CDR3 extends over 13 amino acids. The germline V gene has CDR1 KGHSH and CDR2 LQKENI. V was shortened by 1 base and J by 7 bases, with 8 bases between the two germline ends.

The table lists this clone with a count of one. This chain links TRBV28 with TRBJ1-5; TRBD1 matches 11 bases. Trimming at V came to 5 bases and at J to 6 bases, leaving 6 bases not matched to a gene. The CDR3 covers 15 residues. CDR1 is MDHEN and CDR2 is SYDVKM in the germline V gene. The CDR3 here is CASSKDRGQGQPQHF. CDR3 sequence (DNA): TGTGCCAGCAGTAAGGACAGGGGGCAGGGTCAGCCCCAGCATTTT.

In this sample, this clone turned up once. The chain has TRBV5-1 and TRBJ2-3; no firm D call. The CDR3 is made up of 15 amino acids. The V gene lost 0 bases and the J gene lost 4 bases, with 12 bases spanning the gap. From germline, CDR1 is SGHRS and CDR2 YFSETQ. CDR3 nucleotide sequence: TGCGCCAGCAGCTTGGACGATCCTAGAGCAGATACGCAGTATTTT. Its translation: CASSLDDPRADTQYF.

A few counts support this clone. The genes are TRBV18 and TRBJ1-1; perhaps TRBD1 as D (5 bases). V gave up 3 bases and J gave up 5 bases, with 16 bases separating them. From germline, CDR1 is KGHSH and CDR2 LQKENI. The CDR3 contains 15 residues. CDR3 residues: CASSPRDFGVTEAFF. DNA of the CDR3: TGTGCCAGCTCACCGAGGGACTTTGGGGTGACTGAAGCTTTCTTT.

This chain joins TRBV5-1 and TRBJ2-1, with 9 positions matching TRBD2. The CDR3 covers 16 residues. The V segment lost 7 bases and the J segment 5 bases; nucleotides outside the gene matches: 13. CDR1 and CDR2 (germline): SGHRS, YFSETQ. The DNA for the CDR3 is TGCGCCAGCGCACCCTCAGCGGGAGGTTTTAACAATGAGCAGTTCTTC. This gives the protein CASAPSAGGFNNEQFF.

The chain uses TRBV30 and TRBJ1-5, with D possibly TRBD1 on 5 matching bases. Germline CDR1 is GTSNPN and CDR2 is SVGIG (reference sequence). There are 15 residues in the CDR3. V gave up 3 bases and J gave up 0 bases, with 12 bases separating them. The CDR3 region is CAWSATGISNQPQHF. The CDR3 bases are TGTGCCTGGAGCGCCACAGGAATTAGCAATCAGCCCCAGCATTTT.

The chain carries TRBV6-5 and TRBJ2-7, with 10 bases aligning to TRBD1. This CDR3 is built from 12 residues. Germline values: CDR1 MNHEY, CDR2 SVGAGI. Unmatched junction bases numbered 1, after V lost 5 bases and J lost 6 bases. The CDR3 sequence: CASSRTGGEQYF. As DNA, the CDR3 is TGTGCCAGCAGTCGGACAGGGGGCGAGCAGTACTTC.

This chain joins TRBV11-3 and TRBJ2-2; D is unresolved. Looked up from germline, CDR1 is SGHNT and CDR2 is YENEEA. V lost 3 bases and J lost 7, with 9 bases in between. CDR3 length: 13 amino acids. The CDR3 spells CASSLGNVGELFF. The DNA of the CDR3 is TGTGCCAGCAGCTTGGGCAATGTCGGGGAGCTGTTTTTT. The variable domain in full, completed from reference TRBV11-3 and TRBJ2-2, reads EAGVVQSPRYKIIEKKQPVAFWCNPISGHNTLYWYLQNLGQGPELLIRYENEEAVDDSQLPKDRFSAERLKGVDSTLKIQPAELGDSAVYLCASSLGNVGELFFGEGSRLTVL.

This chain links TRBV9 with TRBJ2-5; 11 positions match TRBD2. Germline trimming cut 5 bases from V and 1 base from J; bases unmatched to any gene: 7. Germline V gene sequence: CDR1 SGDLS, CDR2 YYNGEE. The CDR3 consists of 16 residues. CDR3 DNA: TGTGCCAGCAGTTCGGGACTAGCGGACCTCCAAGAGACCCAGTACTTC. Translating gives CASSSGLADLQETQYF.

The chain uses TRBV4-1 and TRBJ2-3, with 7 nucleotides matching TRBD2. The CDR3 has 16 amino acids. J gave up 6 bases and V 7 bases, and 16 bases lay outside the gene matches. CDR1 is MGHRA, CDR2 YSYEKL, per germline. Written as DNA, the CDR3 is TGCGCCAGCACCGGAAGATCGGCGGGAGTAGGGGATACGCAGTATTTT. Amino acid sequence: CASTGRSAGVGDTQYF.

V and J are TRBV6-1 and TRBJ2-1; the D is unclear. The V and J ends lost 2 bases and 0 bases respectively, with 8 bases between them. This CDR3 comprises 15 residues. From germline, CDR1 is MNHNS and CDR2 SASEGT. CDR3 sequence: CASSELPSSYNEQFF. The CDR3 bases are TGTGCCAGCAGTGAACTCCCGAGCTCCTACAATGAGCAGTTCTTC.

The CDR3 DNA reads as TGCGCCAGCAGCTGGGAGACTAGCGGGAGTCCCTACTACGAGCAGTACTTC. Amino acids: CASSWETSGSPYYEQYF. The chain carries TRBV5-1 and TRBJ2-7; 12 bases are a match to TRBD2. Unmatched junction bases numbered 10, after V lost 3 bases and J lost 3 bases. From germline, CDR1 is SGHRS and CDR2 YFSETQ. The length of the CDR3 is 17 residues.

The chain uses TRBV7-9 and TRBJ2-7; 7 nucleotides agree with TRBD1. Germline CDR1 reads SEHNR; CDR2 reads FQNEAQ (reference sequence). V was pared by 5 bases and J by 3 bases, with 7 bases of the junction left unmatched. This CDR3 is built from 14 residues. CDR3 region: CASSPGTEIYEQYF. CDR3 in DNA: TGTGCCAGCAGCCCCGGGACAGAAATCTACGAGCAGTACTTC.

This sequence joins TRBV6-2 or TRBV6-3 and TRBJ2-2; 8 nucleotides match TRBD1. The length of the CDR3 is 17 residues. The V segment lost 6 bases and the J segment 5 bases; nucleotides outside the gene matches: 14. The germline gives CDR1 MNHEY, CDR2 SVGEGT. This CDR3 reads CASSPEQGAFLTGELFF. The CDR3 bases are TGTGCCAGCAGCCCTGAGCAGGGGGCTTTCTTGACCGGGGAGCTGTTTTTT.

J is TRBJ1-1 and V is TRBV6-5; TRBD1 is a possible D gene (5 bases). CDR3 size: 14 residues. V was trimmed by 6 bases and J by 0 bases, leaving 11 bases between them. Germline assignment: CDR1 MNHEY and CDR2 SVGAGI. CDR3 region: CASSLQGMNTEAFF. CDR3 in DNA: TGTGCCAGCAGCCTTCAGGGAATGAACACTGAAGCTTTCTTT.

This clone was counted a single time. The chain couples TRBV3-1 (or the pseudogene TRBV3-2) to TRBJ1-1; no reliable D call. V was pared by 0 bases and J by 0 bases, with 5 bases between. CDR1 is LGHDT, CDR2 YNNKEL, per germline (reference sequence). This CDR3 is 14 amino acids long. The CDR3 reads CASSQEPVNTEAFF. Here the CDR3 DNA reads TGTGCCAGCAGCCAAGAACCGGTGAACACTGAAGCTTTCTTT.